These 11 T cell receptor beta chains came from one sample sequenced in a study of cytomegalovirus exposure and HLA in healthy donors. PCR was performed using 60 Vbeta and 13 Jbeta primers. Measured with immunoSEQ multiplex PCR; TCRdb has only the in-frame clones, and not every one. The data show over 90,000 clones, more than 70% seen once. The sequencing input was PBMCs. The receptors originated from a woman aged 55-69 years in good health and CMV-seropositive.

In its sample, this clone was seen a few times. The chain is built from TRBV4-1 and TRBJ2-7; D is uncertain. V gave up 1 base and J gave up 2 bases, with 12 bases separating them. CDR1 is MGHRA, CDR2 YSYEKL, per germline. The CDR3 is 15 amino acids. The DNA for the CDR3 is TGCGCCAGCAGCCAAGTTGGCCAGAACACCTACGAGCAGTACTTC. The encoded protein is CASSQVGQNTYEQYF.

The chain employs TRBV14 and TRBJ1-5; D is ambiguous. The germline V gene encodes CDR1 SGHDN and CDR2 FVKESK. Trimming removed 3 bases from V and 2 bases from J, with 5 bases in between. This CDR3 is built from 13 residues. CDR3 nucleotide sequence: TGTGCCAGCAGCCAGTCTCGCAATCAGCCCCAGCATTTT. Residues: CASSQSRNQPQHF.

The chain couples TRBV5-4 to TRBJ2-1, with D perhaps TRBD2 (5 bases). Germline CDR1 reads SGHNT; CDR2 reads YYREEE (reference sequence). V lost 0 bases, J lost 3 bases, and 10 bases lay in between. The CDR3 length is 15 residues. The CDR3 loop reads CASSLAGSYYNEQFF. CDR3 DNA sequence: TGTGCCAGCAGCTTGGCGGGGTCTTACTACAATGAGCAGTTCTTC.

The V call is TRBV11-3, the J call TRBJ2-4; 7 bases agree with TRBD2. The CDR3 spans 13 residues. Losses at the gene ends were 3 bases for V and 7 bases for J; bases not matched to a gene: 3. From germline, CDR1 is SGHNT and CDR2 YENEEA. The CDR3 DNA reads as TGTGCCAGCAGCTTGGGAGGGCGGAACATTCAGTACTTC. Protein product: CASSLGGRNIQYF.

The chain carries TRBV11-2 and TRBJ2-3, with 15 positions matching TRBD2. Germline CDR1 reads SGHAT; CDR2 reads FQNNGV. Unmatched junction bases numbered 6, after V lost 4 bases and J lost 4 bases. The CDR3 totals 17 residues. CDR3 amino acids: CASSSWTSGRGADTQYF. The CDR3 DNA is TGTGCCAGCAGCTCCTGGACTAGCGGGAGGGGTGCAGATACGCAGTATTTT.

The rearrangement uses TRBV4-2 and TRBJ2-3, with 10 bases lining up with TRBD2. There are 16 residues in the CDR3. V gave up 2 bases and J gave up 9 bases; unmatched junction bases: 11. Germline V lookup: CDR1 LGHNA, CDR2 YNFKEQ. The CDR3 DNA is TGTGCCAGCAGCCAAAGACTACTAGCGGGGTCAGGAACGCAGTATTTT. Amino acids: CASSQRLLAGSGTQYF.

This clone was detected once. The chain is built from TRBV6-6 and TRBJ2-1; 8 bases align to TRBD2. This CDR3 is built from 16 residues. Germline CDR1 is MNHNY and CDR2 is SVGAGI (reference sequence). With V trimmed by 0 bases and J by 6 bases, 7 bases remained unmatched. The CDR3 DNA follows: TGTGCCAGCAGTTACTCGCCCGGGACTAGGACCAATGAGCAGTTCTTC. This gives the protein CASSYSPGTRTNEQFF.

This chain links TRBV7-8 with TRBJ2-3, with a possible D match to TRBD2 (6 bases). V was cut by 3 bases and J by 6 bases, with 13 bases left in between. Germline V gives CDR1 SGHVS, CDR2 FQNEAQ. CDR3 length: 14 amino acids. The CDR3 spells CASSFSGSGDTQYF. CDR3 in DNA: TGTGCCAGCAGCTTCTCCGGGAGTGGGGATACGCAGTATTTT.

The gene calls are TRBV6-1 and TRBJ2-1, with D unresolved. The V gene lost 6 bases and the J gene lost 7 bases, with 13 bases spanning the gap. The germline gives CDR1 MNHNS, CDR2 SASEGT. The CDR3 extends over 13 amino acids. CDR3 DNA sequence: TGTGCCAGCAGGCCAGACAAACCGAATGAGCAGTTCTTC. The encoded protein is CASRPDKPNEQFF.

Turning to this clone: The junction shows a germline mismatch at one end, possibly a read error. The rearrangement links TRBV7-9 to TRBJ2-7, with D perhaps matching TRBD2 (5 bases). Germline loops: CDR1 SEHNR, CDR2 FQNEAQ (reference sequence). CDR3 size: 14 residues. The CDR3 DNA sequence: TGTGCCGGCAGCTACCTTGGAGGTACCTACGAGCAGTACTTC. Translating it yields CAGSYLGGTYEQYF.

The chain links TRBV7-3 to TRBJ1-6, with a tentative D call TRBD1 (5 bases). The germline V gene encodes CDR1 SGHTA and CDR2 FQGTGA. The CDR3 totals 15 residues. V was shortened by 5 bases and J by 10 bases, with 18 bases between the two germline ends. The CDR3 protein is CASSPTAGLGSPLHF. The CDR3 DNA sequence: TGTGCCAGCAGCCCCACGGCAGGGTTAGGCTCACCCCTCCACTTT.